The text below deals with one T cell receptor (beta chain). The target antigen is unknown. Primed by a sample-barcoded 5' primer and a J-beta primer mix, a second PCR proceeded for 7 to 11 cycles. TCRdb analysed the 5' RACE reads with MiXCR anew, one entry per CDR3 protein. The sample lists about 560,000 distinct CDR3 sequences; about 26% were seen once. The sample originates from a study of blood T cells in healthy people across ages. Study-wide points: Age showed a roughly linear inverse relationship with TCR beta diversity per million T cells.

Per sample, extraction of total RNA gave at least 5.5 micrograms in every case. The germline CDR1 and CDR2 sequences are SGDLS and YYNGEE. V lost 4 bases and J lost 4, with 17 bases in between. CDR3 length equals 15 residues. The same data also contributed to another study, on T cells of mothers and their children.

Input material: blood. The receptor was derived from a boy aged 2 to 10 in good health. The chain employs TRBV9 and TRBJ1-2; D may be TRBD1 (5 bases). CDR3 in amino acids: CASSSRTGVTYGYTF. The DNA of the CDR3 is TGTGCCAGCAGCTCCCGGACGGGGGTTACCTATGGCTACACCTTC.